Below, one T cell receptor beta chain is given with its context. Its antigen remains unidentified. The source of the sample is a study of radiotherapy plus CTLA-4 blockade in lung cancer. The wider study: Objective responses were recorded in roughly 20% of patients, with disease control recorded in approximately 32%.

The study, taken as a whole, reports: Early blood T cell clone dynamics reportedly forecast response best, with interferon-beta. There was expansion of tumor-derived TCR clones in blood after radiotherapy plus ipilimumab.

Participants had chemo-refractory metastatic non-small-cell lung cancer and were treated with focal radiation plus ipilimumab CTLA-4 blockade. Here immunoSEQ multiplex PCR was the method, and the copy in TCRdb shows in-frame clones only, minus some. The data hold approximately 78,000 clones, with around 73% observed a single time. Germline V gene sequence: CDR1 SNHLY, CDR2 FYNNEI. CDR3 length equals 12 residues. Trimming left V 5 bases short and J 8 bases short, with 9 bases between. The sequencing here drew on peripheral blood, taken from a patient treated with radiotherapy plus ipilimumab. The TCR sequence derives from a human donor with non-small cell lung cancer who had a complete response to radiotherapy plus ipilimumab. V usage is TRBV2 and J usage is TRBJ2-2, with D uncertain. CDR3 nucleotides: TGTGCCAGCAGTCCCTCCATAGGGGAGCTGTTTTTT. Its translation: CASSPSIGELFF.